These 26 T cell receptor beta chains were sequenced from one sample in a study of metastatic and nonmetastatic thyroid tumors. Each patient came to thyroid surgery without any prior treatment (of any kind). With MiXCR, TCRdb reprocessed the PCR reads. Of around 22,000 clones in the sample, approximately 11% were seen once. The material sequenced was blood. These receptors originate from a female donor with papillary thyroid cancer or a benign thyroid nodule (not recorded which). Some clones in this sample may be carry-over from other donors' samples.

This clone was recorded many times. The chain is built from TRBV30 and TRBJ2-6; TRBD1 matches 10 bases. After removal of 8 bases from V and 4 bases from J, the junction contained 5 bases not matched to a gene. The CDR3 runs to 14 residues. CDR1 is GTSNPN and CDR2 is SVGIG in the germline V gene (reference sequence). CDR3 region: CAAGQGTGANVLTF. The CDR3 nucleotides are TGTGCCGCGGGACAGGGGACCGGGGCCAACGTCCTGACTTTC. Supplemented by reference TRBV30 and TRBJ2-6, the full variable domain reads SQTIHQWPATLVQPVGSPLSLECTVEGTSNPNLYWYRQAAGRGLQLLFYSVGIGQISSEVPQNLSASRPQDRQFILSSKKLLLSDSGFYLCAAGQGTGANVLTFGAGSRLTVL.

Ten or more counts support this clone. The rearrangement joins TRBV3-1 to TRBJ2-7, with D hard to call. V was trimmed by 0 bases and J by 2 bases, leaving 14 bases between them. The CDR3 consists of 16 residues. Germline V gene lookup returns CDR1 LGHDT and CDR2 YNNKEL (reference sequence). CDR3 residues: CASSQDIFLKTYEQYF. As DNA, the CDR3 is TGTGCCAGCAGCCAAGATATTTTTTTGAAGACCTACGAGCAGTACTTC.

This clone was observed at least ten times. The chain links TRBV6-6 to TRBJ1-1, with D possibly matching TRBD1 (6 bases). CDR3 length: 13 residues. The V and J ends lost 2 bases and 11 bases respectively, with 15 bases between them. Germline loops: CDR1 MNHNY, CDR2 SVGAGI (reference sequence). Here the CDR3 DNA reads TGTGCCAGCAGTTACGCACAGGGTGGGATGGCTTTCTTT. Its protein product is CASSYAQGGMAFF.

This clone was picked up a small number of times. The chain joins TRBV24-1 to TRBJ2-5; the D gene is possibly TRBD2 (5 bases). Germline V gene lookup returns CDR1 KGHDR and CDR2 SFDVKD. This CDR3 is built from 13 residues. Trimming cost V 5 bases and J 4 bases, with 10 bases left between them. CDR3 amino acids: CATSGAGTETQYF. The CDR3 DNA sequence: TGTGCCACCAGTGGGGCGGGCACAGAGACCCAGTACTTC.

As for this clone: A single base separates this from a much larger clone, so it may be a read error. V and J are TRBV19 and TRBJ1-5; possibly TRBD1 for D (6 bases). This CDR3 comprises 17 residues. Germline CDR1 and CDR2: LNHDA and SQIVND (reference sequence). This CDR3 reads CVSSSIQGLSSNQPQHF. The CDR3 bases are TGTGTCAGCAGTAGTATACAGGGTTTGTCGAGCAATCAGCCCCAGCATTTT.

This chain links TRBV5-1 with TRBJ1-2, with TRBD1 matching 8 bases. This CDR3 is built from 14 residues. Looked up from germline, CDR1 is SGHRS and CDR2 is YFSETQ. V gave up 3 bases and J gave up 4 bases; unmatched junction bases: 5. CDR3 nucleotides: TGCGCCAGCAGCTGGACAGGGTTGGGCTATGGCTACACCTTC. This sequence encodes CASSWTGLGYGYTF.

This clone was seen at least ten times. The rearrangement uses TRBV27 and TRBJ1-4; 9 bases are a match to TRBD1. CDR3 size: 14 residues. The ends lost 6 bases at V and 7 bases at J; junction bases unmatched: 6. CDR1 MNHEY and CDR2 SMNVEV come from the germline V gene (reference sequence). CDR3 residues: CASRPGQGGEKLFF. The DNA for the CDR3 is TGTGCCAGCAGACCGGGACAGGGTGGTGAAAAACTGTTTTTT.

This clone occurred a few times. Given a much more abundant clone one base away, this may be a read error. The rearrangement links TRBV7-2 to TRBJ2-1; D may correspond to TRBD1 or TRBD2 (6 bases each). Trimming shortened V by 11 bases and J by 8 bases, and 25 bases separated the two germline ends. This CDR3 region has 15 residues. Germline V lookup: CDR1 SGHTA, CDR2 FQGNSA. The CDR3 DNA is TGTGCCTGCGGAGGGGGGACCCCCTTAGTCGATGAGCAGTTCTTC. It specifies CACGGGTPLVDEQFF.

This clone was detected ten times or more. The chain carries TRBV5-1 and TRBJ2-1; D ambiguous. Trimming took off 1 base at V and 1 base at J, with 15 bases between the two ends. Germline values: CDR1 SGHRS, CDR2 YFSETQ. The length of the CDR3 is 17 residues. The CDR3: CASSLLRLAASYNEQFF. CDR3 in DNA: TGCGCCAGCAGCTTGTTGAGGTTAGCCGCGTCCTACAATGAGCAGTTCTTC.

In regard to this clone: A much larger clone is a single base away; this may be a read error. The rearrangement joins TRBV9 to TRBJ1-6; weak D call: TRBD1 (6 bases). The germline gives CDR1 SGDLS, CDR2 YYNGEE. CDR3 length: 14 amino acids. V gave up 3 bases and J gave up 10 bases, with 14 bases separating them. CDR3 in amino acids: CASSAGQWGSPLHF. In DNA form, the CDR3 reads TGTGCCAGCAGCGCCGGACAGTGGGGATCACCCCTCCACTTT. The full variable domain, with the rest looked up from reference TRBV9 and TRBJ1-6, is DSGVTQTPKHLITATGQRVTLRCSPRSGDLSVYWYQQSLDQGLQFLIQYYNGEERAKGNILERFSAQQFPDLHSELNLSSLELGDSALYFCASSAGQWGSPLHFGNGTRLTVT.

This clone was found many times. V is TRBV12-3 or TRBV12-4 and J is TRBJ2-1, with D perhaps being TRBD1 or TRBD2 (5 bases each). The CDR3 sequence is 13 residues long. V lost 5 bases to trimming and J lost 5 bases, with 10 bases between them. CDR3 bases: TGTGCCAGCAGTGGGGACGCAAACAATGAGCAGTTCTTC. Translating gives CASSGDANNEQFF.

Details on this clone: Sequence at one end of the junction differs from germline and may be a read error. The V call is TRBV7-9, the J call TRBJ2-7; D may match TRBD1 or TRBD2 (6 bases each). The CDR3 extends over 13 amino acids. From germline, CDR1 is SEHNR and CDR2 FQNEAQ (reference sequence). The CDR3 loop is CASIPNGGYEHYF. In DNA, the CDR3 is TGTGCCAGCATCCCAAACGGGGGCTACGAGCATTACTTC. Full variable domain (rest looked up from reference TRBV7-9 and TRBJ2-7): DTGVSQNPRHKITKRGQNVTFRCDPISEHNRLYWYRQTLGQGPEFLTYFQNEAQLEKSRLLSDRFSAERPKGSFSTLEIQRTEQGDSAMYLCASIPNGGYEHYFGPGTRLTVT.

In this sample, this clone turned up many times. The chain recombines TRBV30 with TRBJ2-5; TRBD1 aligns across 9 bases. V gave up 3 bases and J gave up 6 bases; unmatched junction bases: 5. This CDR3 is built from 13 residues. The germline V gene encodes CDR1 GTSNPN and CDR2 SVGIG (reference sequence). The CDR3 region has the DNA TGTGCCTGGAGGGGACAGGGATTCAAGACCCAGTACTTC. Its protein is CAWRGQGFKTQYF.

This clone appeared a few times. A read error may be the cause here, since a much bigger clone is one base away. The sample holds other DNA sequences that translate to the same CDR3. V and J are TRBV20-1 and TRBJ2-3; D is undetermined. Germline V lookup: CDR1 DFQATT, CDR2 SNEGSKA (reference sequence). This CDR3 is 14 amino acids long. The CDR3 DNA reads as TGCAGTGCTAGTTTAGGCCAGCTCACAGATACTCAGTATTTT. Its protein is CSASLGQLTDTQYF.

As DNA, the CDR3 is TGTGCCAGCAGTTACGGGGGTGAAGGTCAGCCCCAGCATTTT. Protein product: CASSYGGEGQPQHF. The chain recombines TRBV6-2 or TRBV6-3 with TRBJ1-5, with D maybe TRBD1 (5 bases). Deletions cut 2 bases from V and 6 bases from J, with 11 bases between. The CDR3 is 14 amino acids. Germline V gene lookup returns CDR1 MNHEY and CDR2 SVGEGT.

This clone was found many times. The chain recombines TRBV5-1 with TRBJ1-4; D is unclear. The CDR3 totals 14 residues. From germline, CDR1 is SGHRS and CDR2 YFSETQ. The V and J ends lost 0 bases and 3 bases respectively, with 6 bases between them. The CDR3: CASSLAAANEKLFF. CDR3 in DNA: TGCGCCAGCAGCTTGGCGGCAGCTAATGAAAAACTGTTTTTT.

On this clone itself: A much larger clone differs from this one at a single base, so this may be a read error. Here the CDR3 reads CASILGPNRGGKETQYF. As DNA, the CDR3 is TGCGCCAGCATCTTGGGACCGAACAGGGGAGGCAAAGAGACCCAGTACTTC. V usage is TRBV5-1 and J usage is TRBJ2-5, with D perhaps matching TRBD1 (7 bases). The CDR3 totals 17 residues. Per the germline V gene, CDR1 is SGHRS and CDR2 is YFSETQ.

This clone is medium-sized by share. The rearrangement uses TRBV10-1 and TRBJ2-7; 8 bases are shared with TRBD1. The J segment lost 5 bases and the V segment lost 3 bases, leaving 9 bases of the junction unmatched. The CDR3 extends over 15 amino acids. The germline CDR1 and CDR2 sequences are WNHNN and SYGVQD (reference sequence). The CDR3 region has the DNA TGCGCCAGCAGTGATAGCTCAGGGGGCGCGAACGAGCAGTACTTC. It specifies CASSDSSGGANEQYF.

This clone occurred many times. The sample has other DNA sequences that encode this CDR3 too. The genes are TRBV9 and TRBJ2-7; D possibly corresponds to TRBD1 (8 bases). The CDR3 runs 18 residues. Trimming pared 4 bases from V and 4 bases from J, leaving 27 bases between. Germline V gives CDR1 SGDLS, CDR2 YYNGEE. CDR3 nucleotides: TGTGCCAGCAGCCGGGACAGGCGGGCTAGCGGAGTTGGGTACGAGCAGTACTTC. Its protein product is CASSRDRRASGVGYEQYF.

The chain uses TRBV20-1 and TRBJ2-1, with a tentative D call TRBD2 (5 bases). CDR1 and CDR2 (germline): DFQATT, SNEGSKA (reference sequence). V was pared by 6 bases and J by 6 bases, with 15 bases between. The CDR3 contains 13 residues. CDR3 nucleotide sequence: TGCAGTGCCCCGGACTCCTTCGGCAATGAGCAGTTCTTC. Translated: CSAPDSFGNEQFF.

With respect to this clone: A single base separates this from a much larger clone, so it may be a read error. The chain carries TRBV29-1 and TRBJ1-5; D is perhaps TRBD1 (5 bases). V lost 7 bases and J lost 16, with 20 bases in between. This CDR3 contains 11 residues. The germline V gene has CDR1 SQVTM and CDR2 ANQGSEA. CDR3 sequence reads: CSGLVQVSHHF. The DNA for the CDR3 is TGCAGCGGTCTGGTACAGGTGTCACATCATTTT.

Comment on this clone: This may come from a read error, since a much larger clone is one base off. V gene TRBV4-1 combines with J gene TRBJ2-7; a possible D gene is TRBD2 (6 bases). CDR1 and CDR2 (germline): MGHRA, YSYEKL. The CDR3 runs 14 residues. In nucleotides, the CDR3 is TGCGCCAGCAGGCAAGGGGTGCGGGGCTACGAGCAGTACTTC. Protein: CASRQGVRGYEQYF.

This clone was seen at least ten times. Here the CDR3 reads CASTPGGTLNTEAFF. In nucleotides, the CDR3 is TGTGCCAGTACTCCCGGCGGCACCTTGAACACTGAAGCTTTCTTT. J is TRBJ1-1 and V is TRBV19, with D uncertain. Germline-derived CDR1 and CDR2 are LNHDA and SQIVND (reference sequence). This CDR3 spans 15 amino acids. V was cut by 7 bases and J by 0 bases, with 15 bases left in between. The whole variable domain, remainder taken from reference TRBV19 and TRBJ1-1, is DGGITQSPKYLFRKEGQNVTLSCEQNLNHDAMYWYRQDPGQGLRLIYYSQIVNDFQKGDIAEGYSVSREKKESFPLTVTSAQKNPTAFYLCASTPGGTLNTEAFFGQGTRLTVV.

This clone occurred a few times. The CDR3 sequence: CASSLSGGSYEQYF. Written as DNA, the CDR3 is TGTGCCAGCAGTTTGAGCGGGGGTTCCTACGAGCAGTACTTC. The chain has TRBV28 and TRBJ2-7; 8 nucleotides agree with TRBD2. CDR3 length equals 14 residues. Germline assignment: CDR1 MDHEN and CDR2 SYDVKM. V shed 3 bases, J shed 1 base, and the junction held 2 bases outside the gene matches.

About this clone itself: A much larger clone differs from this one at a single base, so this may be a read error. This rearrangement joins TRBV11-1 to TRBJ1-4, with TRBD1 matching 9 bases. The trim removed 7 bases at V and 6 bases at J, leaving 6 bases unmatched. Germline CDR1 is SGHAT and CDR2 is FQDESV (reference sequence). This CDR3 has 14 residues. In DNA, the CDR3 is TGTGCCAGCATCCCAAGGACAGGGGATGAAAAACTGTTTTTT. Translated, it gives CASIPRTGDEKLFF. Full variable domain (missing parts from reference TRBV11-1 and TRBJ1-4): EAEVAQSPRYKITEKSQAVAFWCDPISGHATLYWYRQILGQGPELLVQFQDESVVDDSQLPKDRFSAERLKGVDSTLKIQPAELGDSAMYLCASIPRTGDEKLFFGSGTQLSVL.

This clone was observed a handful of times. Sequence at one end of the junction differs from germline and may be a read error. The rearrangement joins TRBV10-3 to TRBJ2-7; no definite D call. Germline CDR1 is ENHRY and CDR2 is SYGVKD. The CDR3 totals 15 residues. The chain's CDR3 is CAISSLSVALNEQYF. In DNA form, the CDR3 reads TGCGCCATCAGCTCTCTATCGGTAGCCTTGAATGAGCAGTACTTC.